Presented here are 2 T cell receptor beta chains from one specimen sequenced in a study of blood T cell repertoires in COVID-19. Method: immunoSEQ multiplex PCR; TCRdb's copy keeps in-frame clones and lacks some. The repertoire includes 180,000 or so clones, approximately 86% of them detected once, and around 8.2% sits in the top ten. The sequencing input was peripheral blood. The source is a man between 60 and 70 years old with acute or convalescent COVID-19.

This chain connects TRBV6-5 to TRBJ1-1; unclear D gene. V lost 6 bases, J lost 0 bases, and 11 bases lay in between. Germline V lookup: CDR1 MNHEY, CDR2 SVGAGI. The CDR3 spans 14 residues. In DNA form, the CDR3 reads TGTGCCAGCAGCTTCCAGATGGTGAACACTGAAGCTTTCTTT. Its protein product is CASSFQMVNTEAFF.

This chain links TRBV5-1 with TRBJ1-2; possibly TRBD1 for D (6 bases). From germline, CDR1 is SGHRS and CDR2 YFSETQ. The CDR3 runs 15 residues. The germline V and J ends were trimmed by 0 bases and 8 bases, with 17 bases remaining between them. The CDR3 bases are TGCGCCAGCAGCTTGGCCGTGGCAGGGGAAGGGGGCTACACCTTC. This gives the protein CASSLAVAGEGGYTF.